The rows below give T cell receptor beta chains drawn from one sample of a study of cytomegalovirus exposure and HLA in healthy donors. Libraries were prepared by immunoSEQ multiplex PCR; TCRdb keeps only in-frame clonotypes and omits some of them. The sample contains about 140,000 clones, roughly 68% of which appear only once. Sequenced material: PBMCs. These receptors were obtained from a man aged 25-45 years in good health and CMV-seropositive. Both conserved end residues are part of each CDR3. The D gene is left open where the match is weak. The size of a clone is reported for some rows only, either as once, few or many, or as a class for expanded clones.

clone size: once; D gene: TRBD2; J gene: TRBJ2-1; V gene: TRBV7-9; CDR3 protein: CASSLGRDYYNEQFF; CDR3 DNA: TGTGCCAGCAGCTTAGGCCGGGACTACTACAATGAGCAGTTCTTC
clone size: .; D gene: TRBD2; J gene: TRBJ2-1; V gene: TRBV27; CDR3 protein: CASRSGRVDEQFF; CDR3 DNA: TGTGCCAGCAGAAGCGGGAGGGTAGATGAGCAGTTCTTC
clone size: .; D gene: TRBD2; J gene: TRBJ2-3; V gene: TRBV2; CDR3 protein: CASSLSGSGADTQYF; CDR3 DNA: TGTGCCAGCAGTTTAAGCGGGAGTGGCGCTGATACGCAGTATTTT
clone size: .; D gene: TRBD1; J gene: TRBJ2-7; V gene: TRBV28; CDR3 protein: CASSGPGTGTYEQYF; CDR3 DNA: TGTGCCAGCAGCGGACCCGGGACAGGGACGTACGAGCAGTACTTC
clone size: .; D gene: .; J gene: TRBJ2-1; V gene: TRBV28; CDR3 protein: CASNTENRYNEQFF; CDR3 DNA: TGTGCCAGCAATACAGAAAATAGGTACAATGAGCAGTTCTTC
clone size: .; D gene: .; J gene: TRBJ2-7; V gene: TRBV28; CDR3 protein: CASRPWTSLKYEQYF; CDR3 DNA: TGTGCCAGCAGACCCTGGACATCGCTGAAGTACGAGCAGTACTTC
clone size: .; D gene: .; J gene: TRBJ1-4; V gene: TRBV6-6; CDR3 protein: CASSYVGQTNEKLFF; CDR3 DNA: TGTGCCAGCAGTTACGTAGGACAGACTAATGAAAAACTGTTTTTT
clone size: .; D gene: .; J gene: TRBJ1-4; V gene: TRBV18; CDR3 protein: CASSPLATTNEKLFF; CDR3 DNA: TGTGCCAGCTCACCATTAGCTACAACTAATGAAAAACTGTTTTTT
clone size: .; D gene: .; J gene: TRBJ1-1; V gene: TRBV11-3; CDR3 protein: CASSNRPGNTEAFF; CDR3 DNA: TGTGCCAGCAGCAACCGCCCGGGGAACACTGAAGCTTTCTTT
clone size: once; D gene: TRBD2; J gene: TRBJ2-7; V gene: TRBV5-4; CDR3 protein: CASSSPGLGGYEQYF; CDR3 DNA: TGTGCCAGCAGCTCACCGGGACTAGGGGGGTACGAGCAGTACTTC
clone size: .; D gene: .; J gene: TRBJ2-3; V gene: TRBV11-2; CDR3 protein: CASSLEHLGGDTQYF; CDR3 DNA: TGTGCCAGCAGCTTAGAGCATCTGGGGGGAGATACGCAGTATTTT
clone size: .; D gene: .; J gene: TRBJ1-1; V gene: TRBV7-3; CDR3 protein: CASSLRPQGNTEAFF; CDR3 DNA: TGTGCCAGCAGCCTACGGCCTCAGGGGAACACTGAAGCTTTCTTT
clone size: few; D gene: .; J gene: TRBJ1-1; V gene: TRBV14; CDR3 protein: CASSQDLGSQGVTEAFF; CDR3 DNA: TGTGCCAGCAGCCAAGATCTCGGGTCACAGGGTGTAACTGAAGCTTTCTTT
clone size: .; D gene: .; J gene: TRBJ2-7; V gene: TRBV6-5; CDR3 protein: CASSYSIIDLYEQYF; CDR3 DNA: TGTGCCAGCAGTTACTCGATAATAGATCTCTACGAGCAGTACTTC
clone size: .; D gene: TRBD1; J gene: TRBJ2-7; V gene: TRBV7-9; CDR3 protein: CSSSSPDRSSYEQYF; CDR3 DNA: TGTTCCAGCAGCTCCCCGGACAGGAGCTCCTACGAGCAGTACTTC
clone size: .; D gene: .; J gene: TRBJ2-7; V gene: TRBV14; CDR3 protein: CASSPWIAETYEQYF; CDR3 DNA: TGTGCCAGCAGCCCTTGGATAGCGGAGACCTACGAGCAGTACTTC
clone size: .; D gene: .; J gene: TRBJ2-3; V gene: TRBV11-2; CDR3 protein: CASSLIGGSTDTQYF; CDR3 DNA: TGTGCCAGCAGCTTAATAGGGGGTAGCACAGATACGCAGTATTTT
clone size: .; D gene: TRBD2; J gene: TRBJ2-1; V gene: TRBV4-2; CDR3 protein: CASSQEETSVGEQFF; CDR3 DNA: TGTGCCAGCAGCCAAGAGGAGACTAGCGTGGGTGAGCAGTTCTTC
clone size: .; D gene: TRBD1; J gene: TRBJ1-1; V gene: TRBV5-1; CDR3 protein: CASSLGTGDTEAFF; CDR3 DNA: TGCGCCAGCAGCTTGGGGACAGGGGACACTGAAGCTTTCTTT
clone size: .; D gene: .; J gene: TRBJ2-2; V gene: TRBV5-1; CDR3 protein: CASSPGVANTGELFF; CDR3 DNA: TGCGCCAGCAGTCCCGGGGTCGCGAACACCGGGGAACTGTTTTTT
clone size: .; D gene: .; J gene: TRBJ2-1; V gene: TRBV7-9; CDR3 protein: CASSVSGEQFF; CDR3 DNA: TGTGCCAGCAGCGTGTCCGGTGAGCAGTTCTTC
clone size: .; D gene: .; J gene: TRBJ2-7; V gene: TRBV30; CDR3 protein: CAWNREAYEQYF; CDR3 DNA: TGTGCCTGGAATAGGGAGGCCTACGAGCAGTACTTC
clone size: .; D gene: .; J gene: TRBJ2-3; V gene: TRBV5-1; CDR3 protein: CASSLQSGSTDTQYF; CDR3 DNA: TGCGCCAGCAGCTTGCAAAGCGGTAGCACAGATACGCAGTATTTT
clone size: .; D gene: TRBD2; J gene: TRBJ2-1; V gene: TRBV6-5; CDR3 protein: CASSSSGTEQFF; CDR3 DNA: TGTGCCAGCAGCTCTAGCGGGACTGAGCAGTTCTTC
clone size: few; D gene: TRBD1; J gene: TRBJ1-1; V gene: TRBV19; CDR3 protein: CASSWTGDTEAFF; CDR3 DNA: TGTGCCAGTAGTTGGACAGGGGACACTGAAGCTTTCTTT
clone size: .; D gene: TRBD1; J gene: TRBJ2-2; V gene: TRBV7-3; CDR3 protein: CASSAGGYTGELFF; CDR3 DNA: TGTGCCAGCAGCGCAGGGGGATACACCGGGGAGCTGTTTTTT
clone size: once; D gene: TRBD2; J gene: TRBJ2-3; V gene: TRBV6-5; CDR3 protein: CASSYSTSGSDTQYF; CDR3 DNA: TGTGCCAGCAGTTACTCGACTAGCGGGTCAGATACGCAGTATTTT
clone size: .; D gene: TRBD1; J gene: TRBJ1-1; V gene: TRBV11-1; CDR3 protein: CASSSGQGWTEAFF; CDR3 DNA: TGTGCCAGCAGCTCCGGACAGGGTTGGACTGAAGCTTTCTTT